Below, 9 T cell receptor beta chains from the same sample are listed, as sequenced in a study of blood T cell repertoires in COVID-19. Libraries were prepared by immunoSEQ multiplex PCR; TCRdb keeps only in-frame clonotypes and omits some of them. The table has about 240,000 clones, approximately 85% seen once. Sequencing was carried out using peripheral blood. These receptors originate from a man aged 80 or over with acute or convalescent COVID-19.

This chain links TRBV2 with TRBJ2-1; 8 bases fit TRBD1. The J segment lost 8 bases and the V segment lost 2 bases, leaving 17 bases of the junction unmatched. Per germline, CDR1 SNHLY and CDR2 FYNNEI. CDR3 size: 18 residues. CDR3 bases: TGTGCCAGCAGTGAATTAAAAATGGACAGGGTGGCGGGTGATGAGCAGTTCTTC. This gives the protein CASSELKMDRVAGDEQFF.

As to this clone: The junction and the germline gene differ at one end; a read error may be behind it. This chain links TRBV12-5 with TRBJ1-1; 8 positions agree with TRBD1. In germline, CDR1 is LGHNT, CDR2 FRNRAP. This CDR3 is built from 14 residues. The CDR3 here is CASGLVTTGDELYF. The CDR3 DNA sequence: TGTGCTAGTGGTTTGGTAACGACAGGGGATGAGTTGTACTTT.

The rearrangement uses TRBV12-3 or TRBV12-4 and TRBJ2-7; D is possibly TRBD2 (6 bases). This CDR3 region has 12 residues. V lost 6 bases and J 8 bases, leaving 14 bases between the germline ends. This CDR3 is CASSLRRVKQYF. CDR3 bases: TGTGCCAGCAGCCTCAGGAGGGTAAAGCAGTACTTC.

V usage is TRBV28 and J usage is TRBJ2-7; D perhaps matches TRBD1 (6 bases). The germline V gene encodes CDR1 MDHEN and CDR2 SYDVKM. V shed 6 bases and J shed 1 base, with 13 bases lying between them. This CDR3 is 14 amino acids long. The CDR3 is CASRRGFPSYEQYF. CDR3 in DNA: TGTGCCAGCAGAAGGGGGTTCCCTTCCTACGAGCAGTACTTC. Full variable domain (missing parts from reference TRBV28 and TRBJ2-7): DVKVTQSSRYLVKRTGEKVFLECVQDMDHENMFWYRQDPGLGLRLIYFSYDVKMKEKGDIPEGYSVSREKKERFSLILESASTNQTSMYLCASRRGFPSYEQYFGPGTRLTVT.

V is TRBV5-4 and J is TRBJ2-1; 11 nucleotides match TRBD2. Germline V gene lookup returns CDR1 SGHNT and CDR2 YYREEE (reference sequence). Trimming took 4 bases from V and 9 from J; bases not matched to a gene: 12. The CDR3 covers 16 residues. The CDR3 DNA sequence: TGTGCCAGCAGCGCCTCACTAGCGGGAGTAGGCGGTGAGCAGTTCTTC. Protein product: CASSASLAGVGGEQFF.

The chain recombines TRBV18 with TRBJ2-2; 7 nucleotides align to TRBD1. J lost 4 bases, V lost 3 bases, and 5 bases had no gene match. The CDR3 loop spans 15 amino acids. CDR1 is KGHSH and CDR2 is LQKENI in the germline V gene. The DNA of the CDR3 is TGTGCCAGCTCACCCCCTCACAGGGGCACCGGGGAGCTGTTTTTT. This encodes CASSPPHRGTGELFF.

The J gene is TRBJ1-1, the V gene TRBV9; tentative D call: TRBD1 (5 bases). Germline V gene lookup returns CDR1 SGDLS and CDR2 YYNGEE. Trimming stripped 3 bases from V and 1 base from J, with 7 bases between. The CDR3 is 13 residues long. CDR3 residues: CASSGTQNTEAFF. The CDR3 nucleotides are TGTGCCAGCAGCGGGACACAGAACACTGAAGCTTTCTTT.

This clone was recorded only once. The rearrangement joins TRBV5-5 to TRBJ1-1, with 12 bases aligning to TRBD1. In germline, CDR1 is SGHKS, CDR2 YYEKEE (reference sequence). The trim removed 5 bases at V and 6 bases at J, leaving 17 bases unmatched. The CDR3 length is 18 residues. The CDR3 coding sequence is TGTGCCAGCAGTCGTAACGCTATGGGACAGGGGGCGTTATCTGAAGCTTTCTTT. Its protein product is CASSRNAMGQGALSEAFF.

This chain connects TRBV10-2 to TRBJ1-3, with D possibly being TRBD1 (6 bases). The V gene's germline CDR1 is WSHSY and CDR2 SAAADI. This CDR3 is 14 amino acids long. V was trimmed by 1 base and J by 4 bases, leaving 8 bases between them. The CDR3 region is CASSEFGQGNTIYF. The CDR3 DNA sequence: TGCGCCAGCAGTGAGTTCGGACAGGGAAACACCATATATTTT.